The rows below give T cell receptor beta chains drawn from one sample of a study of T cells after yellow fever vaccination. TCRdb fed the 5' RACE reads into MiXCR, producing one record per CDR3 protein. The profile shows tens of thousands of distinct CDR3 sequences, 6.5% to 8% of them singletons. Sequenced material: CD8+ T cells sorted from PBMCs, taken 15 days after the yellow fever booster vaccination. The receptors come from a man aged 25 to 45 who received the YFV17D yellow fever vaccine. The CDR3 runs from the conserved cysteine through the conserved F or W. The D gene is left open where the match is weak. Not all rows give a size; the values are once, few, many and, for expanded clones, a class.

>many|TRBJ2-7|TRBV19|NA
TGTGCCAGTAGACCTTTGGGGGGGGCGGAGCAGTACTTC
CASRPLGGAEQYF
>many|TRBJ2-7|TRBV20-1|NA
TGCAGTGCTAGAGATTCCACTACCCCCTACGAGCAGTACTTC
CSARDSTTPYEQYF
>many|TRBJ2-7|TRBV3-1|TRBD2
TGTGCCAGCAGCCAAAAACTAGCGGGAAACGAGCAGTACTTC
CASSQKLAGNEQYF
>many|TRBJ1-4|TRBV29-1|NA
TGCAGCGCCGGAGCGGGAGAGATTAATGAAAAACTGTTTTTT
CSAGAGEINEKLFF
>many|TRBJ2-7|TRBV2|TRBD2
TGTGCCAGCAGTGGCGGACTAGCGGAATCCTCATACGAGCAGTACTTC
CASSGGLAESSYEQYF
>many|TRBJ2-7|TRBV29-1|TRBD2
TGCAGCGTTGAGGGGGGACTAGCGGGAGTGGATGAGCAGTACTTC
CSVEGGLAGVDEQYF
>many|TRBJ2-4|TRBV7-2|NA
TGTGCCAGCAGTGCCCGGAGTGAGACGCGAGCCAAAAACATTCAGTACTTC
CASSARSETRAKNIQYF
>many|TRBJ2-1|TRBV5-1|TRBD2
TGCGCCAGCAGCTCTGAAGGCGGGACTAGCGGGATTTTTGGCGGTAATGAGCAGTTCTTC
CASSSEGGTSGIFGGNEQFF
>many|TRBJ2-5|TRBV9|NA
TGTGCCAGCACTCCCTCCGGGGCCCAAGAGACCCAGTACTTC
CASTPSGAQETQYF
>many|TRBJ2-7|TRBV10-2|NA
TGCGCCAGCAGTGGTGGGGGGCGAAGCTACGAGCAGTACTTC
CASSGGGRSYEQYF
>many|TRBJ2-7|TRBV4-3|NA
TGCGCCAGCAGCCAAGGGAGGATCTCCTACGAGCAGTACTTC
CASSQGRISYEQYF
>many|TRBJ2-3|TRBV29-1|TRBD1
TGCAGCGTACGGGACAGGGAAACAGATACGCAGTATTTT
CSVRDRETDTQYF
>NA|TRBJ1-1|TRBV5-1|NA
TGCGCCAGCACTTCGGCCCCGAACACTGAAGCTTTCTTT
CASTSAPNTEAFF